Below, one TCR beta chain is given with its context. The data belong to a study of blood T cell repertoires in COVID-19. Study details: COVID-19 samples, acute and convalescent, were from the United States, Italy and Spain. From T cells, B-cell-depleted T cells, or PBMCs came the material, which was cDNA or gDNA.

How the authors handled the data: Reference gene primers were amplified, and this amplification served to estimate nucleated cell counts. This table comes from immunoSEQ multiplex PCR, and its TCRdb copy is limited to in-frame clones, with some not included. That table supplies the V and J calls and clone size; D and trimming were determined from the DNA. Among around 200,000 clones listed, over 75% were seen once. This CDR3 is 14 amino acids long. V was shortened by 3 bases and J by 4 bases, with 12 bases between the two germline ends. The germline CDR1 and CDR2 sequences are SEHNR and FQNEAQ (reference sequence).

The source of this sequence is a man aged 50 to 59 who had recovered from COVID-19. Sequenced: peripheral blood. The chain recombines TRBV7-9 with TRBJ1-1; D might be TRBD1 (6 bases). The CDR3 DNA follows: TGTGCCAGCAGCTTCTACAGGGTGGGCACTGAAGCTTTCTTT. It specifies CASSFYRVGTEAFF.